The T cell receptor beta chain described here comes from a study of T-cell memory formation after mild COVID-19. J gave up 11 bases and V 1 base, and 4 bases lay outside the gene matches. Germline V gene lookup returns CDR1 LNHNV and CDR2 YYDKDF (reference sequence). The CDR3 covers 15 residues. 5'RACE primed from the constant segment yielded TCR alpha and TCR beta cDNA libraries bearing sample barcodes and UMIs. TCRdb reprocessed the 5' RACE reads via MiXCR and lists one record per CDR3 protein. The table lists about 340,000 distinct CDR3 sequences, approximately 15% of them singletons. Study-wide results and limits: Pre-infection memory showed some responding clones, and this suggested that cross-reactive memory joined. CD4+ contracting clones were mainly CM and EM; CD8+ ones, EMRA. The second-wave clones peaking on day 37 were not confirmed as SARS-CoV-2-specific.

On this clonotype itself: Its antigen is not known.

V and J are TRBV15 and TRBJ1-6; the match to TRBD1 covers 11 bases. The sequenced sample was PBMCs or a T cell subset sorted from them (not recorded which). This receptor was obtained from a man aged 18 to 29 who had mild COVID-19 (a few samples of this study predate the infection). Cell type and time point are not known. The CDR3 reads CATSRVGTGGPPLHF. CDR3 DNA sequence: TGTGCCACCAGCAGAGTGGGGACAGGGGGACCACCCCTCCACTTT.